The 10 T cell receptor beta chains listed next were all sequenced from one sample in a study of CD8+CD57+ T cells in acquired aplastic anemia (dated by TCRdb to 2016 to 2019). Sequencing was carried out with an Illumina HiSeq 2000. Profiling of TCR beta VDJ combinations and CDR3 sequences used genomic DNA as the template. TCRdb reran the public reads through fastp at Q25 and MiXCR, keeping productive beta chains. Each CDR3 protein appears once, grouped with its most common genes and DNA. The sample includes 75,000 to 90,000 distinct CDR3 sequences, with approximately 46% observed a single time. The top ten constitute approximately 70% of the sample. Sequencing input: sorted CD4+, CD8+, or CD8+CD57+ T cells (not recorded which) from PBMCs. These receptors originate from a human donor in good health, serving as a control.

In DNA form, the CDR3 reads TGTGCCACCAGTGATTTGGGGACAGGGGGCACTGAAGCTTTCTTT. It specifies CATSDLGTGGTEAFF. The V call is TRBV24-1, the J call TRBJ1-1; 11 bases are a match to TRBD1. Looked up from germline, CDR1 is KGHDR and CDR2 is SFDVKD. Trimming cost V 0 bases and J 4 bases; bases outside gene matches: 0. The CDR3 sequence is 15 residues long.

This clonotype was observed a handful of times. This rearrangement joins TRBV4-1 to TRBJ1-1; D possibly corresponds to TRBD1 (5 bases). The CDR3 runs to 14 residues. Trimming removed 5 bases at V and 3 bases at J, with 13 bases between. The germline V gene encodes CDR1 MGHRA and CDR2 YSYEKL. DNA of the CDR3: TGCGCCAGCAGCGCCTCCCAGGGCTACACTGAAGCTTTCTTT. This encodes CASSASQGYTEAFF.

This clonotype occurred a few times. A much larger clone lies one base from this, so it may be a read error. The chain employs TRBV29-1 and TRBJ2-1; D not resolved. Germline CDR1 and CDR2: SQVTM and ANQGSEA. CDR3 size: 14 residues. The CDR3 DNA reads as TGCAGCGTTGAAGATCCACTCGCCTACAATGGGCAGTTCTTC. Protein sequence: CSVEDPLAYNGQFF.

The rearrangement joins TRBV25-1 to TRBJ2-6; D is perhaps TRBD2 (6 bases). CDR1 is MGHDK and CDR2 is SYGVNS in the germline V gene. CDR3 length equals 19 residues. Trimming took off 6 bases at V and 0 bases at J, with 21 bases between the two ends. The CDR3 sequence: CASSQHTVAVNSGANVLTF. CDR3 bases: TGTGCCAGCAGCCAACATACCGTAGCGGTCAACTCTGGGGCCAACGTCCTGACTTTC.

This chain uses TRBV11-3 with TRBJ2-1; no reliable D call. V was trimmed by 3 bases and J by 2 bases, leaving 5 bases between them. The CDR3 is 13 amino acids. Germline assignment: CDR1 SGHNT and CDR2 YENEEA. The CDR3 DNA sequence: TGTGCCAGCAGCTTCCGTCCCTACAATGAGCAGTTCTTC. Translation: CASSFRPYNEQFF.

This clonotype was seen a few times. CDR3 sequence: CAWSVRGWDLSSYEQYF. CDR3 bases: TGTGCCTGGAGTGTTCGGGGTTGGGACTTAAGCTCCTACGAGCAGTACTTC. The chain links TRBV30 to TRBJ2-7; D possibly corresponds to TRBD2 (6 bases). The germline CDR1 and CDR2 sequences are GTSNPN and SVGIG (reference sequence). This CDR3 contains 17 residues. V lost 0 bases and J lost 0, with 18 bases in between.

This clonotype was detected ten times or more. The rearrangement links TRBV24-1 to TRBJ1-1, with TRBD1 as a possible D gene (5 bases). In germline, CDR1 is KGHDR, CDR2 SFDVKD. CDR3 size: 13 residues. The V end lost 4 bases, the J end lost 8 bases, and 13 bases lay between the germline ends. The CDR3: CATSDPVWGEAFF. CDR3 DNA sequence: TGTGCCACCAGTGACCCCGTTTGGGGGGAAGCTTTCTTT.

As regards this clonotype: This may arise from a read error, as a much more abundant clone is one base away. The gene calls are TRBV25-1 and TRBJ2-3; 9 bases align to TRBD2. In germline, CDR1 is MGHDK, CDR2 SYGVNS. The CDR3 loop spans 16 amino acids. The CDR3 loop reads CVSSVELAGTTDTQYF. In nucleotides, the CDR3 is TGTGTCAGCAGCGTAGAACTAGCGGGTACCACAGATACGCAGTATTTT. The full variable domain, completed using reference TRBV25-1 and TRBJ2-3, is EADIYQTPRYLVIGTGKKITLECSQTMGHDKMYWYQQDPGMELHLIHYSYGVNSTEKGDLSSESTVSRIRTEHFPLTLESARPSHTSQYLCVSSVELAGTTDTQYFGPGTRLTVL.

Many counts were recorded for this clonotype. The J gene is TRBJ2-5, the V gene TRBV12-5; D is unresolved. The CDR3 is 15 residues long. The germline V gene encodes CDR1 LGHNT and CDR2 FRNRAP. V lost 2 bases, J lost 2 bases, and 12 bases lay in between. CDR3 bases: TGTGCTAGTGGTTTGTCCCCGACCAGACAAGAGACCCAGTACTTC. Protein: CASGLSPTRQETQYF.

This clonotype showed up many times. The chain couples TRBV9 to TRBJ1-1; D gene ambiguous. This CDR3 has 13 residues. In germline, CDR1 is SGDLS, CDR2 YYNGEE. Trimming removed 3 bases from V and 4 bases from J, with 10 bases in between. For the CDR3, the DNA is TGTGCCAGCAGCGCCGAGGTCACCACTGAAGCTTTCTTT. Its translation is CASSAEVTTEAFF. Variable domain in full (rest from reference TRBV9 and TRBJ1-1): DSGVTQTPKHLITATGQRVTLRCSPRSGDLSVYWYQQSLDQGLQFLIQYYNGEERAKGNILERFSAQQFPDLHSELNLSSLELGDSALYFCASSAEVTTEAFFGQGTRLTVV.